The sequence of this TCR beta chain was determined in a study of radiation and T cells in renal cell carcinoma. Measured with immunoSEQ multiplex PCR; TCRdb has only the in-frame clones, and not every one. The data hold roughly 9,000 clones, with about 59% observed a single time. Described treatment: 15 Gy SBRT to primary tumor, nephrectomy 4 weeks later. The sequencing here drew on tumor tissue, taken from a patient whose treatment included radiotherapy and nephrectomy. This TCR derives from a man aged 55 to 70 with renal cell carcinoma.

CDR3 sequence reads: CASSPGGYEQYF. The DNA for the CDR3 is TGTGCCAGCTCCCCCGGGGGCTACGAGCAGTACTTC. This chain links TRBV18 with TRBJ2-7; possible D gene TRBD2, 6 bases. In germline, CDR1 is KGHSH, CDR2 LQKENI. This CDR3 region has 12 residues. V was pared by 6 bases and J by 3 bases, with 9 bases between.